These 15 T cell receptor beta chains were all obtained from the same sample, sequenced in a study of shared clonotypes between healthy human individuals. Using immunoSEQ multiplex PCR, the repertoire was profiled, and TCRdb retains in-frame clones only, with some absent. The data contain about 1.1 million clones, approximately 80% of them singletons. Sequencing used memory CD4+ T cells from PBMCs. Subset meaning: CD45RA-negative fraction. These receptors were collected from a man aged 18 to 30 in good health. Some clones in this sample may be carry-over from other donors' samples.

This sequence joins TRBV5-1 and TRBJ2-2, with D hard to call. Trimming left V 4 bases short and J 5 bases short, with 15 bases between. Germline V CDR1 and CDR2: SGHRS, YFSETQ. This CDR3 is 15 amino acids long. As DNA, the CDR3 is TGCGCCAGCAGCCCACTTACCTCTCAGACCGGGGAGCTGTTTTTT. It is translated as CASSPLTSQTGELFF.

Only a few counts were recorded for this clone. The chain links TRBV7-8 to TRBJ1-3; 8 nucleotides align to TRBD1. This CDR3 is built from 15 residues. Germline V gene lookup returns CDR1 SGHVS and CDR2 FQNEAQ. The J segment lost 3 bases and the V segment lost 5 bases, leaving 6 bases of the junction unmatched. The chain's CDR3 is CASSNDRGGGNTIYF. The CDR3 DNA is TGTGCCAGCAGCAACGACAGGGGTGGTGGAAACACCATATATTTT.

This clone was picked up a small number of times. The chain couples TRBV4-3 to TRBJ2-7, with TRBD1 matching 7 bases. This CDR3 has 16 amino acids. Germline V CDR1 and CDR2: LGHNA, YSLEER. V was clipped by 1 base and J by 3 bases; unmatched bases: 9. CDR3 bases: TGCGCCAGCAGCCAAGCCACAGGGGCCCGCGGCTACGAGCAGTACTTC. This translates into CASSQATGARGYEQYF.

J is TRBJ1-5 and V is TRBV6-5; tentative D call: TRBD1 (5 bases). Trimming removed 4 bases from V and 2 bases from J, with 12 bases in between. Germline-derived CDR1 and CDR2 are MNHEY and SVGAGI. The length of the CDR3 is 15 residues. The CDR3 spells CASSSDGGGNQPQHF. The CDR3 DNA reads as TGTGCCAGCAGTTCGGACGGGGGTGGCAATCAGCCCCAGCATTTT.

The genes are TRBV27 and TRBJ2-5; D unclear. The CDR3 is 13 amino acids. Trimming pared 5 bases from V and 4 bases from J, leaving 11 bases between. Germline assignment: CDR1 MNHEY and CDR2 SMNVEV (reference sequence). The CDR3 sequence: CASSSRAGETQYF. The CDR3 DNA reads as TGTGCCAGCAGTAGCCGGGCAGGAGAGACCCAGTACTTC.

The gene calls are TRBV10-3 and TRBJ1-1; tentative D call: TRBD1 (6 bases). Per the germline V gene, CDR1 is ENHRY and CDR2 is SYGVKD. V was cut by 3 bases and J by 1 base, with 12 bases left in between. This CDR3 spans 15 amino acids. In DNA form, the CDR3 reads TGTGCCATCAGTGACGGGGGCAGGACGAACACTGAAGCTTTCTTT. Translation: CAISDGGRTNTEAFF.

This chain uses TRBV6-1 with TRBJ2-2, with D perhaps matching TRBD1 (5 bases). V lost 6 bases to trimming and J lost 4 bases, with 15 bases between them. From germline, CDR1 is MNHNS and CDR2 SASEGT. The CDR3 consists of 15 residues. The CDR3 nucleotides are TGTGCCAGCAGGGAACGAACAGGAAGCACCGGGGAGCTGTTTTTT. Translating it yields CASRERTGSTGELFF.

The CDR3 here is CASSPGGPGGYF. The CDR3 nucleotides read TGTGCCAGCTCACCCGGGGGACCCGGTGGGTACTTC. The V and J genes are TRBV18 and TRBJ2-7; D might be TRBD2 (6 bases). The V and J ends lost 3 bases and 12 bases respectively, with 15 bases between them. The V gene's germline CDR1 is KGHSH and CDR2 LQKENI. The CDR3 is made up of 12 amino acids.

This sequence joins TRBV11-2 and TRBJ2-1, with 11 positions matching TRBD2. The CDR3 length is 15 residues. CDR1 and CDR2 (germline): SGHAT, FQNNGV. The V and J ends lost 5 bases and 6 bases, in that order; junction bases with no gene match: 6. CDR3 sequence reads: CASSLGLAGTNEQFF. CDR3 nucleotide sequence: TGTGCCAGCAGCCTAGGACTAGCGGGCACCAATGAGCAGTTCTTC.

This sequence joins TRBV9 and TRBJ2-1; 8 bases line up with TRBD2. The CDR3 contains 16 residues. V was pared by 0 bases and J by 6 bases, with 8 bases of the junction left unmatched. Germline assignment: CDR1 SGDLS and CDR2 YYNGEE. DNA for the CDR3: TGTGCCAGCAGCGTAGGTCGTTTGGGACTAGGCAATGAGCAGTTCTTC. Amino acid sequence: CASSVGRLGLGNEQFF.

The CDR3 is CASSQRDIAYEQYF. DNA of the CDR3: TGCGCCAGCAGCCAACGGGACATAGCCTACGAGCAGTACTTC. The rearrangement links TRBV4-1 to TRBJ2-7; maybe TRBD1 (6 bases). Germline V gene sequence: CDR1 MGHRA, CDR2 YSYEKL. The CDR3 consists of 14 residues. V lost 2 bases, J lost 2 bases, and 10 bases lay in between.

The chain has TRBV9 and TRBJ2-7; either TRBD1 or TRBD2 may supply D (5 bases each). V was shortened by 6 bases and J by 0 bases, with 13 bases between the two germline ends. CDR1 is SGDLS, CDR2 YYNGEE, per germline. The length of the CDR3 is 14 residues. CDR3 amino acids: CASNRDESSYEQYF. CDR3 bases: TGTGCCAGCAACCGGGACGAAAGCTCCTACGAGCAGTACTTC.

This clone occurred a few times. This chain uses TRBV28 with TRBJ1-1, with TRBD1 identical over 11 bases. The germline V gene encodes CDR1 MDHEN and CDR2 SYDVKM. The CDR3 length is 12 residues. V shed 11 bases and J 6 bases; nucleotides not matched to a gene: 5. The CDR3 reads CACKGQGAEAFF. The CDR3 nucleotides read TGTGCCTGCAAGGGACAGGGGGCTGAAGCTTTCTTT.

The chain links TRBV4-2 to TRBJ2-7; D is undetermined. CDR1 and CDR2 (germline): LGHNA, YNFKEQ. There are 15 residues in the CDR3. V gave up 0 bases and J gave up 2 bases, with 11 bases separating them. The CDR3, as DNA: TGTGCCAGCAGCCAAGATCGCGCGGTTGCCTACGAGCAGTACTTC. The encoded protein is CASSQDRAVAYEQYF.

The gene calls are TRBV4-2 and TRBJ1-1; D may be TRBD1 (6 bases). Trimming pared 4 bases from V and 6 bases from J, leaving 24 bases between. Germline V gene sequence: CDR1 LGHNA, CDR2 YNFKEQ. This CDR3 is 17 amino acids long. The chain's CDR3 is CASSPVRGGTDRAEAFF. The CDR3 bases are TGTGCCAGCAGCCCAGTAAGGGGGGGAACGGATCGGGCTGAAGCTTTCTTT.